One and the same sample provided the 22 T cell receptor beta chains below, sequenced in a study of blood T cell repertoires in COVID-19. The protocol was immunoSEQ multiplex PCR, while the TCRdb copy is restricted to in-frame clones and leaves out a portion. Among 15,000 or so clones listed, about 92% were seen once. Sequencing was done on a sample of peripheral blood. Source of these receptors: a human donor with active COVID-19. The donor label of this sample is uncertain.

Written as DNA, the CDR3 is TGCGCCAGCAGCAGGTCCGGGACAGGGGGCATCGATACGCAGTATTTT. Its translation: CASSRSGTGGIDTQYF. The V call is TRBV5-1, the J call TRBJ2-3, with 12 bases aligning to TRBD1. V trimming: 4 bases; J trimming: 6 bases; junction bases outside the gene matches: 9. The germline V gene has CDR1 SGHRS and CDR2 YFSETQ. The CDR3 sequence is 16 residues long.

The CDR3 protein is CASGLRTGAPLHF. The CDR3 DNA follows: TGTGCTAGTGGTTTGCGTACAGGGGCGCCCCTCCACTTT. This chain joins TRBV12-5 and TRBJ1-6, with 7 bases fitting TRBD1. Germline V gene data show CDR1 as LGHNT and CDR2 as FRNRAP. V trimming: 2 bases; J trimming: 13 bases; junction bases outside the gene matches: 5. There are 13 residues in the CDR3.

The chain has TRBV15 and TRBJ2-2, with D tentatively TRBD2 (5 bases). Germline CDR1 is LNHNV and CDR2 is YYDKDF (reference sequence). V was pared by 0 bases and J by 0 bases, with 14 bases between. The CDR3 has 18 amino acids. The CDR3 DNA is TGTGCCACCAGCAGAGAGGTAAAGCGGAGCGCGAACACCGGGGAGCTGTTTTTT. It specifies CATSREVKRSANTGELFF.

This chain uses TRBV14 with TRBJ1-6, with 8 bases lining up with TRBD1. Germline assignment: CDR1 SGHDN and CDR2 FVKESK. V was clipped by 4 bases and J by 3 bases; unmatched bases: 5. The CDR3 is 16 residues long. The CDR3 DNA reads as TGTGCCAGCAGCCCGACAGGGGCCTACTATAATTCACCCCTCCACTTT. The encoded protein is CASSPTGAYYNSPLHF.

The chain carries TRBV6-6 and TRBJ2-5, with unresolved D. Germline V lookup: CDR1 MNHNY, CDR2 SVGAGI (reference sequence). V was trimmed by 2 bases and J by 5 bases, leaving 6 bases between them. The CDR3 has 12 residues. CDR3 coding DNA: TGTGCCAGCAGTTACCAGCGTGAGACCCAGTACTTC. Residues: CASSYQRETQYF.

The chain couples TRBV27 to TRBJ2-3; 10 bases match TRBD2. Germline V gives CDR1 MNHEY, CDR2 SMNVEV (reference sequence). This CDR3 has 14 residues. Trimming took 7 bases from V and 10 from J; bases not matched to a gene: 11. CDR3: CASTYSSGRSAQYF. Written as DNA, the CDR3 is TGTGCCAGCACCTACAGTAGCGGGAGGAGCGCGCAGTATTTT.

The chain has TRBV30 and TRBJ1-6; 7 bases align to TRBD1. CDR1 is GTSNPN and CDR2 is SVGIG in the germline V gene (reference sequence). CDR3 length: 12 amino acids. The trim removed 7 bases at V and 8 bases at J, leaving 5 bases unmatched. CDR3 sequence (DNA): TGTGCCTCCGGACAGGAATATTCACCCCTCCACTTT. It encodes CASGQEYSPLHF.

This chain joins TRBV3-1 (or the pseudogene TRBV3-2) and TRBJ2-5; 9 nucleotides line up with TRBD2. Trimming took 1 base from V and 3 from J; bases not matched to a gene: 9. Germline assignment: CDR1 LGHDT and CDR2 YNNKEL (reference sequence). The CDR3 runs to 17 residues. In nucleotides, the CDR3 is TGTGCCAGCAGCCAAGTGGTCTTGACTAGCGGAAAAGAGACCCAGTACTTC. It codes for CASSQVVLTSGKETQYF.

This clone was detected only once. This chain links TRBV5-4 with TRBJ2-5, with 8 bases that match TRBD2. CDR1 is SGHNT and CDR2 is YYREEE in the germline V gene (reference sequence). This CDR3 has 16 residues. V lost 1 base and J lost 5; bases outside the gene matches: 10. CDR3 nucleotides: TGTGCCAGCAGCTTGATCGGGGGGGCCCGTTGGGAGACCCAGTACTTC. It is translated as CASSLIGGARWETQYF.

The chain carries TRBV5-4 and TRBJ2-3; TRBD2 matches at 8 bases. The junction had 0 bases not matched to a gene; V was cut back by 3 bases and J by 0 bases. Germline V gives CDR1 SGHNT, CDR2 YYREEE (reference sequence). This CDR3 is 14 amino acids long. The CDR3 DNA reads TGTGCCAGCAGCTCTAGCGGGAGCACAGATACGCAGTATTTT. This gives the protein CASSSSGSTDTQYF.

This rearrangement joins TRBV11-2 to TRBJ2-7, with a tentative D call TRBD2 (5 bases). Germline V gene data show CDR1 as SGHAT and CDR2 as FQNNGV. Trimming took off 5 bases at V and 7 bases at J, with 21 bases between the two ends. The CDR3 extends over 15 amino acids. CDR3 sequence: CASSTLTIRPLEQYF. DNA for the CDR3: TGTGCCAGCAGCACCCTGACTATCCGTCCCTTGGAGCAGTACTTC.

J is TRBJ2-1 and V is TRBV2, with a weak D call TRBD1 (6 bases). V was shortened by 0 bases and J by 3 bases, with 9 bases between the two germline ends. The CDR3 loop spans 15 amino acids. CDR1 is SNHLY, CDR2 FYNNEI, per germline. The CDR3 DNA sequence: TGTGCCAGCAGTGAAGCGGGGGCGTACTACAATGAGCAGTTCTTC. Its translation: CASSEAGAYYNEQFF.

This chain connects TRBV7-2 to TRBJ2-3; D is perhaps TRBD2 (7 bases). This CDR3 has 17 residues. CDR1 SGHTA and CDR2 FQGNSA come from the germline V gene. V was pared by 7 bases and J by 2 bases, with 22 bases between. CDR3 region: CASKFGRVGGPTDTQYF. For the CDR3, the DNA is TGTGCCAGCAAGTTTGGGAGGGTGGGGGGCCCCACAGATACGCAGTATTTT.

The rearrangement joins TRBV11-2 to TRBJ2-5; 10 nucleotides align to TRBD2. J lost 5 bases, V lost 3 bases, and 15 bases had no gene match. The CDR3 totals 18 residues. Looked up from germline, CDR1 is SGHAT and CDR2 is FQNNGV. The CDR3 reads CASSLWSSGRSNDETQYF. CDR3 sequence (DNA): TGTGCCAGCAGCTTGTGGTCTAGCGGGAGATCTAATGATGAGACCCAGTACTTC.

V and J are TRBV5-1 and TRBJ2-7, with 8 positions matching TRBD1. CDR3 length: 17 amino acids. Germline CDR1 and CDR2: SGHRS and YFSETQ. With 0 bases clipped from V and 3 bases from J, the junction kept 11 bases outside the gene matches. The CDR3 loop is CASSLGLLGQGHYEQYF. In DNA form, the CDR3 reads TGCGCCAGCAGCTTGGGATTATTAGGACAGGGTCACTACGAGCAGTACTTC.

The J gene is TRBJ2-1, the V gene TRBV5-6; D is possibly TRBD1 (6 bases). Germline V gene lookup returns CDR1 SGHDT and CDR2 YYEEEE. CDR3 size: 17 residues. The V and J ends lost 0 bases and 5 bases respectively, with 18 bases between them. Here the CDR3 reads CASSLGRPRDTHNEQFF. In DNA, the CDR3 is TGTGCCAGCAGCTTGGGAAGACCCCGGGACACGCACAATGAGCAGTTCTTC.

The V call is TRBV5-1, the J call TRBJ2-1; 9 bases align to TRBD2. The CDR3 is 15 amino acids. The V segment lost 1 base and the J segment 3 bases; nucleotides outside the gene matches: 2. Looked up from germline, CDR1 is SGHRS and CDR2 is YFSETQ. CDR3 residues: CASSLIAGDYNEQFF. The CDR3, as DNA: TGCGCCAGCAGCTTGATAGCGGGGGACTACAATGAGCAGTTCTTC. Based on the CDR3 plus reference TRBV5-1 and TRBJ2-1, the full variable domain is KAGVTQTPRYLIKTRGQQVTLSCSPISGHRSVSWYQQTPGQGLQFLFEYFSETQRNKGNFPGRFSGRQFSNSRSEMNVSTLELGDSALYLCASSLIAGDYNEQFFGPGTRLTVL.

The gene calls are TRBV30 and TRBJ1-4; 11 bases fit TRBD1. J gave up 7 bases and V 1 base, and 2 bases lay outside the gene matches. The CDR3 spans 14 residues. Germline CDR1 and CDR2: GTSNPN and SVGIG (reference sequence). CDR3 in amino acids: CAWSGTGGSEKLFF. The CDR3 DNA is TGTGCCTGGAGTGGGACAGGGGGCAGTGAAAAACTGTTTTTT. Supplemented by reference TRBV30 and TRBJ1-4, the full variable domain reads SQTIHQWPATLVQPVGSPLSLECTVEGTSNPNLYWYRQAAGRGLQLLFYSVGIGQISSEVPQNLSASRPQDRQFILSSKKLLLSDSGFYLCAWSGTGGSEKLFFGSGTQLSVL.

This rearrangement joins TRBV6-1 to TRBJ1-1; TRBD1 might be the D (5 bases). The CDR3 is 15 amino acids. From germline, CDR1 is MNHNS and CDR2 SASEGT. V was clipped by 0 bases and J by 0 bases, with 8 bases between them. The CDR3 loop is CASSEAPRVNTEAFF. The CDR3 region has the DNA TGTGCCAGCAGTGAAGCGCCCAGGGTGAACACTGAAGCTTTCTTT.

V gene TRBV19 combines with J gene TRBJ1-1; maybe TRBD1 (6 bases). Germline CDR1 is LNHDA and CDR2 is SQIVND (reference sequence). V gave up 8 bases and J gave up 1 base, with 14 bases separating them. The CDR3 contains 14 residues. The CDR3 reads CASQRTASNTEAFF. The CDR3 DNA reads as TGTGCCAGTCAAAGGACAGCTTCGAACACTGAAGCTTTCTTT.

CDR3 coding DNA: TGTGCCAGCAGCTCAGGGACAGGGGGAAACTATGGCTACACCTTC. Residues: CASSSGTGGNYGYTF. V gene TRBV5-4 combines with J gene TRBJ1-2, with 11 bases that match TRBD1. CDR1 and CDR2 (germline): SGHNT, YYREEE (reference sequence). The J segment lost 2 bases and the V segment lost 3 bases, leaving 3 bases of the junction unmatched. CDR3 length: 15 amino acids.

The chain is built from TRBV5-1 and TRBJ2-4; D possibly corresponds to TRBD2 (6 bases). The germline V and J ends were trimmed by 5 bases and 1 base, with 7 bases remaining between them. The germline gives CDR1 SGHRS, CDR2 YFSETQ. CDR3 size: 13 residues. The CDR3 DNA follows: TGCGCCAGCAGGGAGGGGGCCAAAAACATTCAGTACTTC. This gives the protein CASREGAKNIQYF.